What follows are 27 T cell receptor beta chains derived from one specimen sequenced in a study of long-term antiretroviral therapy in people with HIV. Assay version v3.0 of immunoSEQ was used, and it was run at survey level. The data were produced by immunoSEQ multiplex PCR, yet TCRdb's version contains in-frame clones alone and is incomplete. The sample carries around 18,000 clones, 76% recorded once. The sequencing here drew on unsorted PBMCs, taken 0.5 years before starting antiretroviral therapy. The receptor set was obtained from a woman aged 50 to 60 with HIV.

J is TRBJ2-6 and V is TRBV4-1; D uncertain. V shed 1 base and J shed 0 bases, with 10 bases lying between them. Per the germline V gene, CDR1 is MGHRA and CDR2 is YSYEKL. There are 17 residues in the CDR3. As DNA, the CDR3 is TGCGCCAGCAGCCAAGTGGGCCTTAGCTCTGGGGCCAACGTCCTGACTTTC. The encoded protein is CASSQVGLSSGANVLTF.

This clone is labeled medium-sized (0.01 to 0.1%). This chain uses TRBV7-9 with TRBJ1-5; D is perhaps TRBD1 (6 bases). Germline CDR1 is SEHNR and CDR2 is FQNEAQ (reference sequence). The CDR3 loop spans 15 amino acids. V lost 5 bases and J 2 bases, leaving 13 bases between the germline ends. CDR3 protein: CASSPGVSGNQPQHF. The CDR3, as DNA: TGTGCCAGCAGCCCAGGGGTGTCGGGCAATCAGCCCCAGCATTTT.

The genes are TRBV5-1 and TRBJ2-5; tentatively, D is TRBD2 (6 bases). The length of the CDR3 is 14 residues. Trimming cost V 5 bases and J 5 bases, with 16 bases left between them. Looked up from germline, CDR1 is SGHRS and CDR2 is YFSETQ. The CDR3 nucleotides read TGCGCCAGCAGACCGACACTAGCTGGGGAGACCCAGTACTTC. Its protein product is CASRPTLAGETQYF.

V is TRBV7-2 and J is TRBJ1-1, with 8 bases fitting TRBD1. With 4 bases clipped from V and 0 bases from J, the junction kept 4 bases outside the gene matches. The CDR3 loop spans 15 amino acids. Germline V gene sequence: CDR1 SGHTA, CDR2 FQGNSA. The CDR3 here is CASSYRDRMNTEAFF. The CDR3 DNA reads TGTGCCAGCAGCTACCGGGACAGGATGAACACTGAAGCTTTCTTT.

V usage is TRBV5-1 and J usage is TRBJ2-1; 14 bases match TRBD2. Germline-derived CDR1 and CDR2 are SGHRS and YFSETQ. V dropped 2 bases and J dropped 5; count of bases not matched to a gene: 6. The CDR3 consists of 17 residues. The CDR3 DNA reads as TGCGCCAGCAGCTTTCGACTAGCGGGGGGGCCAGACAATGAGCAGTTCTTC. Amino acid sequence: CASSFRLAGGPDNEQFF.

CDR3: CASSPDRAAGRTFF. In DNA form, the CDR3 reads TGTGCCAGCAGTCCCGACAGGGCTGCCGGGCGAACTTTCTTT. The chain has TRBV27 and TRBJ1-1; 7 nucleotides align to TRBD1. The CDR3 spans 14 residues. From germline, CDR1 is MNHEY and CDR2 SMNVEV (reference sequence). V dropped 5 bases and J dropped 12; count of bases not matched to a gene: 15.

This clone was picked up a small number of times. The rearrangement uses TRBV7-2 and TRBJ1-3, with D uncertain. Germline V gene data show CDR1 as SGHTA and CDR2 as FQGNSA. This CDR3 region has 16 residues. V dropped 5 bases and J dropped 0 bases, with 14 bases sitting between them. Here the CDR3 DNA reads TGTGCCAGCAGCCCGAAAGAGTTGATCTCTGGAAACACCATATATTTT. Its translation: CASSPKELISGNTIYF.

This chain uses TRBV5-8 with TRBJ1-6; 10 bases align to TRBD1. Germline V CDR1 and CDR2: SGHTS, YDEGEE. The CDR3 totals 17 residues. The V gene end was trimmed by 4 bases and the J gene end by 10 bases; junction bases not matched to a gene: 14. The DNA for the CDR3 is TGTGCCAGCAGCCCATTCCTGGGACAGGGGAGAGGGTCACCCCTCCACTTT. It is translated as CASSPFLGQGRGSPLHF.

The chain has TRBV2 and TRBJ1-2, with D hard to call. The CDR3 is 11 residues long. Trimming shortened V by 3 bases and J by 3 bases, and 2 bases separated the two germline ends. Germline values: CDR1 SNHLY, CDR2 FYNNEI. The CDR3 sequence: CASSDDYGYTF. CDR3 nucleotides: TGTGCCAGCAGTGACGACTATGGCTACACCTTC. Full variable domain (remainder filled in from reference TRBV2 and TRBJ1-2): EPEVTQTPSHQVTQMGQEVILRCVPISNHLYFYWYRQILGQKVEFLVSFYNNEISEKSEIFDDQFSVERPDGSNFTLKIRSTKLEDSAMYFCASSDDYGYTFGSGTRLTVV.

There are a few counts of this clone. The gene calls are TRBV4-2 and TRBJ2-7, with 10 positions matching TRBD2. CDR3 length: 17 amino acids. Losses at the gene ends were 1 base for V and 4 bases for J; bases not matched to a gene: 10. Germline loops: CDR1 LGHNA, CDR2 YNFKEQ. The CDR3, as DNA: TGTGCCAGCAGCCAAGTTATAGCGGGGGGTACTGCTTACGAGCAGTACTTC. Translated: CASSQVIAGGTAYEQYF.

V usage is TRBV19 and J usage is TRBJ1-1; a weak D match, TRBD1 (5 bases). The CDR3 loop spans 16 amino acids. V lost 4 bases, J lost 2 bases, and 17 bases lay in between. The germline CDR1 and CDR2 sequences are LNHDA and SQIVND (reference sequence). The CDR3 loop reads CASSTFRLGPNTEAFF. The CDR3 nucleotides are TGTGCCAGTAGTACTTTTAGGCTGGGACCTAACACTGAAGCTTTCTTT.

The chain is built from TRBV11-2 and TRBJ2-3, with a weak D call TRBD2 (5 bases). Germline V gives CDR1 SGHAT, CDR2 FQNNGV. The ends were cut back, 5 bases at V and 5 bases at J, with 17 bases in the middle. The CDR3 spans 15 residues. CDR3 residues: CASSQTVQGGDTQYF. CDR3 DNA: TGTGCCAGCAGCCAGACCGTCCAAGGAGGAGATACGCAGTATTTT.

This clone was picked up one time. The V and J genes are TRBV19 and TRBJ2-1; 11 bases map to TRBD1. This CDR3 is built from 15 residues. Looked up from germline, CDR1 is LNHDA and CDR2 is SQIVND (reference sequence). The V segment lost 8 bases and the J segment 9 bases; nucleotides outside the gene matches: 12. CDR3 in DNA: TGTGCCAGTTCGAAGACCGGGACAGGGGGTATTGAGCAGTTCTTC. Residues: CASSKTGTGGIEQFF. Looking up the rest from reference TRBV19 and TRBJ2-1 gives the full variable domain: DGGITQSPKYLFRKEGQNVTLSCEQNLNHDAMYWYRQDPGQGLRLIYYSQIVNDFQKGDIAEGYSVSREKKESFPLTVTSAQKNPTAFYLCASSKTGTGGIEQFFGPGTRLTVL.

This chain links TRBV30 with TRBJ1-4; 8 positions agree with TRBD1. CDR3 length: 13 residues. Trimming at V came to 6 bases and at J to 5 bases, leaving 5 bases not matched to a gene. The germline V gene encodes CDR1 GTSNPN and CDR2 SVGIG (reference sequence). CDR3 nucleotides: TGTGCCTGCCATTGGGACAGGAATGAAAAACTGTTTTTT. Amino acids: CACHWDRNEKLFF.

CDR3 in amino acids: CASSLSWGTGNTIYF. CDR3 coding DNA: TGTGCCAGCAGCTTGTCTTGGGGTACTGGAAACACCATATATTTT. The chain uses TRBV5-5 and TRBJ1-3; D gene unclear. The V end lost 1 base, the J end lost 2 bases, and 10 bases lay between the germline ends. The CDR3 is made up of 15 amino acids. Germline assignment: CDR1 SGHKS and CDR2 YYEKEE (reference sequence).

This chain joins TRBV18 and TRBJ2-2; possible D gene TRBD2, 6 bases. Trimming stripped 6 bases from V and 1 base from J, with 15 bases between. This CDR3 is 16 amino acids long. The germline V gene encodes CDR1 KGHSH and CDR2 LQKENI. CDR3 protein: CASSSAGTVNTGELFF. The CDR3 nucleotides are TGTGCCAGCTCCTCCGCCGGGACTGTGAACACCGGGGAGCTGTTTTTT.

The genes are TRBV30 and TRBJ1-3, with D unclear. The CDR3 has 14 residues. The V gene's germline CDR1 is GTSNPN and CDR2 SVGIG (reference sequence). V lost 2 bases, J lost 2 bases, and 10 bases lay in between. This chain's CDR3 is CAWSSPNPGNTIYF. In DNA form, the CDR3 reads TGTGCCTGGAGTTCTCCAAATCCTGGAAACACCATATATTTT.

This rearrangement joins TRBV11-2 to TRBJ2-7, with TRBD2 matching 8 bases. V was clipped by 4 bases and J by 1 base; unmatched bases: 9. CDR1 SGHAT and CDR2 FQNNGV come from the germline V gene. The CDR3 spans 16 residues. The CDR3 protein is CASSYYMGLVSYEQYF. The CDR3 DNA is TGTGCCAGCAGCTATTATATGGGACTAGTATCCTACGAGCAGTACTTC.

V is TRBV5-1 and J is TRBJ2-2, with 7 bases lining up with TRBD1. Germline values: CDR1 SGHRS, CDR2 YFSETQ. The CDR3 sequence is 17 residues long. Losses at the gene ends were 3 bases for V and 0 bases for J; bases not matched to a gene: 8. This CDR3 is CASSSPLTGPNTGELFF. For the CDR3, the DNA is TGCGCCAGCAGCTCCCCCCTGACAGGGCCGAACACCGGGGAGCTGTTTTTT.

The V and J genes are TRBV29-1 and TRBJ1-3, with D possibly matching TRBD1 (6 bases). The ends were cut back, 4 bases at V and 0 bases at J, with 7 bases in the middle. The germline gives CDR1 SQVTM, CDR2 ANQGSEA. The CDR3 runs 13 residues. CDR3 in DNA: TGCAGCGTTGCCAGGGGCTCTGGAAACACCATATATTTT. This codes for CSVARGSGNTIYF.

The chain has TRBV19 and TRBJ2-5; D is ambiguous. The CDR3 runs to 13 residues. Germline CDR1 LNHDA, CDR2 SQIVND (reference sequence). Trimming took off 3 bases at V and 5 bases at J, with 10 bases between the two ends. The CDR3 reads CASSISPSETQYF. The DNA of the CDR3 is TGTGCCAGTAGTATCTCACCTTCGGAGACCCAGTACTTC.

This clone has only one observation. The chain joins TRBV5-1 to TRBJ2-7; no clear D gene. The V end lost 4 bases, the J end lost 7 bases, and 15 bases lay between the germline ends. The length of the CDR3 is 13 residues. Germline CDR1 reads SGHRS; CDR2 reads YFSETQ. The CDR3 sequence: CASSPDRYEEQYF. For the CDR3, the DNA is TGCGCCAGCAGCCCTGACCGGTATGAGGAGCAGTACTTC.

For this clone: One end of the junction does not line up with germline, which may come from a read error. J is TRBJ1-6 and V is TRBV5-8; the D gene is possibly TRBD1 (5 bases). The CDR3 has 16 amino acids. The V gene's germline CDR1 is SGHTS and CDR2 YDEGEE. The CDR3 is CASRPSGTSNNSPLHF. The CDR3 nucleotides read TGTGCCAGCAGACCTTCCGGGACCTCCAATAATTCACCCCTCCACTTT.

The chain has TRBV25-1 and TRBJ1-2; no definite D call. V was shortened by 4 bases and J by 2 bases, with 5 bases between the two germline ends. The CDR3 covers 12 residues. Per the germline V gene, CDR1 is MGHDK and CDR2 is SYGVNS. DNA of the CDR3: TGTGCCAGCAGTGTCAAGAACTATGGCTACACCTTC. Protein product: CASSVKNYGYTF.

The chain is built from TRBV7-9 and TRBJ2-3; no clear D gene. CDR3 length equals 14 residues. Germline V gives CDR1 SEHNR, CDR2 FQNEAQ (reference sequence). V lost 1 base and J lost 2, with 7 bases in between. The CDR3 is CASSLDAATDTQYF. The CDR3, as DNA: TGTGCCAGCAGCTTAGATGCAGCCACAGATACGCAGTATTTT.

This clone turned up a few times. The chain is built from TRBV30 and TRBJ1-1; no firm D call. From germline, CDR1 is GTSNPN and CDR2 SVGIG (reference sequence). The CDR3 totals 11 residues. The V end was cut by 1 base, the J end by 7 bases, with 7 bases between. CDR3 bases: TGTGCCTGGAGTGAGCACTATGAAGCTTTCTTT. This codes for CAWSEHYEAFF.

The genes are TRBV18 and TRBJ2-1, with D possibly being TRBD1 (6 bases). Trimming pared 3 bases from V and 10 bases from J, leaving 16 bases between. CDR1 and CDR2 (germline): KGHSH, LQKENI. The CDR3 spans 14 residues. The CDR3 DNA sequence: TGTGCCAGCTCACCCCCGGGACAATCGAGGGAGCAGTTCTTC. Translation: CASSPPGQSREQFF.